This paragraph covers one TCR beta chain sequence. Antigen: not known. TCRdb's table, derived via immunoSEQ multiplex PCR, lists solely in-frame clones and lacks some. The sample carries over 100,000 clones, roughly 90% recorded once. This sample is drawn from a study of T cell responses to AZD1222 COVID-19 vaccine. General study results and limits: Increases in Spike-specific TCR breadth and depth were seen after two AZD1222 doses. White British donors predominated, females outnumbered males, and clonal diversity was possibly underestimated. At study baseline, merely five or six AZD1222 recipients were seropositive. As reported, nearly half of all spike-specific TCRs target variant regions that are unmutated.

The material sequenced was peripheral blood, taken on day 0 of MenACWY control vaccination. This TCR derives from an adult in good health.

Here the CDR3 DNA reads TGTGCCAGCTCAGGGGGACAGCTTGTTAGCCACATGAACACTGAAGCTTTCTTT. Translated: CASSGGQLVSHMNTEAFF. The chain recombines TRBV18 with TRBJ1-1; 7 bases map to TRBD1. The CDR3 spans 18 residues. Per the germline V gene, CDR1 is KGHSH and CDR2 is LQKENI. V dropped 5 bases and J dropped 0; count of bases not matched to a gene: 15. The complete variable domain, with remaining parts taken from reference TRBV18 and TRBJ1-1, reads NAGVMQNPRHLVRRRGQEARLRCSPMKGHSHVYWYRQLPEEGLKFMVYLQKENIIDESGMPKERFSAEFPKEGPSILRIQQVVRGDSAAYFCASSGGQLVSHMNTEAFFGQGTRLTVV.